Below, 27 T cell receptor beta chains from the same sample are listed, as sequenced in a study of radiotherapy plus CTLA-4 blockade in lung cancer. Produced via immunoSEQ multiplex PCR; TCRdb's table is partial and in-frame only. The sample records 45,000 to 55,000 clones, approximately 90% being singletons. Sequencing was performed on peripheral blood, taken from a patient treated with radiotherapy plus ipilimumab. The receptors derive from a human donor with non-small cell lung cancer whose response to radiotherapy plus ipilimumab could not be evaluated.

This clone was seen more than once but under ten times. The chain is built from TRBV6-1 and TRBJ1-2; possible D gene TRBD1, 5 bases. The ends were cut back, 1 base at V and 6 bases at J, with 9 bases in the middle. Germline values: CDR1 MNHNS, CDR2 SASEGT. This CDR3 contains 13 residues. CDR3: CASSEGGRDGYTF. CDR3 DNA: TGTGCCAGCAGTGAAGGAGGCAGGGATGGCTACACCTTC.

This clone is a singleton in its sample. The chain has TRBV30 and TRBJ1-6; D is undetermined. CDR1 is GTSNPN, CDR2 SVGIG, per germline (reference sequence). This CDR3 region has 16 residues. Trimming took off 8 bases at V and 0 bases at J, with 17 bases between the two ends. CDR3 in DNA: TGTGCCGCCCAGGCCTTAGGGAGCTCCTATAATTCACCCCTCCACTTT. Its translation is CAAQALGSSYNSPLHF.

The chain combines TRBV18 with TRBJ2-7; D ambiguous. CDR1 KGHSH and CDR2 LQKENI come from the germline V gene. V lost 4 bases, J lost 4 bases, and 5 bases lay in between. CDR3 length: 11 amino acids. The CDR3 DNA sequence: TGTGCCAGCTCACAGGAGTACGAGCAGTACTTC. Translating it yields CASSQEYEQYF. Together with reference TRBV18 and TRBJ2-7, the CDR3 gives the full variable domain: NAGVMQNPRHLVRRRGQEARLRCSPMKGHSHVYWYRQLPEEGLKFMVYLQKENIIDESGMPKERFSAEFPKEGPSILRIQQVVRGDSAAYFCASSQEYEQYFGPGTRLTVT.

CDR3 in amino acids: CASSDRGLGNEKLFF. In DNA form, the CDR3 reads TGCGCCAGCAGCGACAGGGGGTTAGGTAATGAAAAACTGTTTTTT. The V call is TRBV5-1, the J call TRBJ1-4; 9 bases match TRBD1. CDR1 is SGHRS, CDR2 YFSETQ, per germline. The trim removed 4 bases at V and 4 bases at J, leaving 5 bases unmatched. The CDR3 extends over 15 amino acids.

This chain links TRBV2 with TRBJ1-5, with 7 positions matching TRBD1. J was trimmed by 3 bases and V by 4 bases; bases with no gene match: 3. This CDR3 comprises 14 residues. Germline V lookup: CDR1 SNHLY, CDR2 FYNNEI. This chain's CDR3 is CASSGDSVNQPQHF. In nucleotides, the CDR3 is TGTGCCAGCAGTGGGGACAGCGTCAATCAGCCCCAGCATTTT. Drawing the rest from reference TRBV2 and TRBJ1-5, the complete variable domain is EPEVTQTPSHQVTQMGQEVILRCVPISNHLYFYWYRQILGQKVEFLVSFYNNEISEKSEIFDDQFSVERPDGSNFTLKIRSTKLEDSAMYFCASSGDSVNQPQHFGDGTRLSIL.

This clone was recorded once. The chain has TRBV6-1 and TRBJ1-2; 7 nucleotides agree with TRBD1. The CDR3 loop spans 15 amino acids. Losses at the gene ends were 1 base for V and 7 bases for J; bases not matched to a gene: 9. CDR1 and CDR2 from the germline V gene are MNHNS and SASEGT. The CDR3 DNA follows: TGTGCCAGCAGTGAAGATGGGGCAGGGGGTGCTGGCTACACCTTC. It is translated as CASSEDGAGGAGYTF.

This clone was seen just once. The V gene is TRBV15, the J gene TRBJ2-7; D unclear. Per germline, CDR1 LNHNV and CDR2 YYDKDF (reference sequence). Between the trimmed V and J ends, which lost 0 bases and 0 bases, there was a span of 3 bases. The CDR3 covers 13 residues. This CDR3 is CATSRDISYEQYF. CDR3 coding DNA: TGTGCCACCAGCAGAGATATCTCCTACGAGCAGTACTTC. Variable domain in full (rest from reference TRBV15 and TRBJ2-7): DAMVIQNPRYQVTQFGKPVTLSCSQTLNHNVMYWYQQKSSQAPKLLFHYYDKDFNNEADTPDNFQSRRPNTSFCFLDIRSPGLGDTAMYLCATSRDISYEQYFGPGTRLTVT.

The V call is TRBV7-9, the J call TRBJ2-3; D possibly corresponds to TRBD2 (5 bases). Trimming left V 0 bases short and J 1 base short, with 5 bases between. This CDR3 is 14 amino acids long. Germline V CDR1 and CDR2: SEHNR, FQNEAQ (reference sequence). CDR3 in amino acids: CASSLAGGTDTQYF. The CDR3, as DNA: TGTGCCAGCAGCTTAGCGGGAGGCACAGATACGCAGTATTTT.

The chain couples TRBV7-8 to TRBJ2-2, with D tentatively TRBD1 (5 bases). Germline lookup yields CDR1 SGHVS and CDR2 FQNEAQ. V was cut by 1 base and J by 3 bases, with 12 bases left in between. The CDR3 totals 16 residues. The CDR3 region has the DNA TGTGCCAGCAGCTTAGGCGCAAGGGGTTACACCGGGGAGCTGTTTTTT. Its translation: CASSLGARGYTGELFF. Full variable domain (rest looked up from reference TRBV7-8 and TRBJ2-2): GAGVSQSPRYKVAKRGQDVALRCDPISGHVSLFWYQQALGQGPEFLTYFQNEAQLDKSGLPSDRFFAERPEGSVSTLKIQRTQQEDSAVYLCASSLGARGYTGELFFGEGSRLTVL.

V is TRBV7-2 and J is TRBJ2-3, with 10 bases matching TRBD1. The junction had 4 bases not matched to a gene; V was cut back by 4 bases and J by 3 bases. The germline V gene has CDR1 SGHTA and CDR2 FQGNSA. This CDR3 comprises 15 residues. This CDR3 is CASSSGQGTTDTQYF. Written as DNA, the CDR3 is TGTGCCAGCAGCTCGGGACAGGGGACAACAGATACGCAGTATTTT.

The rearrangement links TRBV5-6 to TRBJ1-3, with D hard to call. The CDR3 is 14 residues long. Trimming removed 0 bases from V and 4 bases from J, with 8 bases in between. Germline assignment: CDR1 SGHDT and CDR2 YYEEEE. The CDR3 DNA follows: TGTGCCAGCAGCTTGGGGGCACGAGGAAACACCATATATTTT. This encodes CASSLGARGNTIYF.

The rearrangement links TRBV6-6 to TRBJ2-6, with TRBD1 matching over 9 bases. The germline V gene encodes CDR1 MNHNY and CDR2 SVGAGI (reference sequence). V was pared by 4 bases and J by 3 bases, with 4 bases of the junction left unmatched. The CDR3 consists of 16 residues. CDR3 region: CASSWDRVDGANVLTF. Here the CDR3 DNA reads TGTGCCAGCAGTTGGGACAGGGTGGATGGGGCCAACGTCCTGACTTTC.

The J gene is TRBJ1-1, the V gene TRBV19, with TRBD1 as a possible D gene (5 bases). With 5 bases removed from V and 3 bases from J, the gap between germline ends came to 10 bases. CDR3 length: 13 residues. CDR1 is LNHDA and CDR2 is SQIVND in the germline V gene (reference sequence). In nucleotides, the CDR3 is TGTGCCAGTAGTGCTGGACACCACACTGAAGCTTTCTTT. Translated: CASSAGHHTEAFF.

The J gene is TRBJ1-1, the V gene TRBV19, with D maybe TRBD1 (6 bases). With 1 base removed from V and 5 bases from J, the gap between germline ends came to 8 bases. The V gene's germline CDR1 is LNHDA and CDR2 SQIVND (reference sequence). The length of the CDR3 is 13 residues. For the CDR3, the DNA is TGTGCCAGTAGTATAGGAGGGGGTACTGAAGCTTTCTTT. Protein sequence: CASSIGGGTEAFF.

J is TRBJ1-2 and V is TRBV9; D remains unclear. The germline V and J ends were trimmed by 3 bases and 4 bases, with 16 bases remaining between them. Germline V gene sequence: CDR1 SGDLS, CDR2 YYNGEE. The CDR3 contains 15 residues. CDR3 DNA sequence: TGTGCCAGCAGCGGCCTCTCATCAACGGGCTATGGCTACACCTTC. Protein: CASSGLSSTGYGYTF.

This clone was seen only once. The V call is TRBV5-1, the J call TRBJ2-2; TRBD2 might be the D (6 bases). Between the trimmed V and J ends, which lost 2 bases and 1 base, there was a span of 6 bases. The germline CDR1 and CDR2 sequences are SGHRS and YFSETQ. There are 14 residues in the CDR3. The DNA of the CDR3 is TGCGCCAGCAGCTTCGGGGGGAACACCGGGGAGCTGTTTTTT. Residues: CASSFGGNTGELFF. The full variable domain, with the rest looked up from reference TRBV5-1 and TRBJ2-2, is KAGVTQTPRYLIKTRGQQVTLSCSPISGHRSVSWYQQTPGQGLQFLFEYFSETQRNKGNFPGRFSGRQFSNSRSEMNVSTLELGDSALYLCASSFGGNTGELFFGEGSRLTVL.

This chain joins TRBV7-8 and TRBJ1-2; maybe TRBD1 (6 bases). V was cut by 4 bases and J by 3 bases, with 12 bases left in between. Germline CDR1 and CDR2: SGHVS and FQNEAQ. There are 14 residues in the CDR3. The CDR3 reads CASSSRTVHYGYTF. As DNA, the CDR3 is TGTGCCAGCAGCTCCCGGACAGTACACTATGGCTACACCTTC.

The CDR3 DNA is TGTGCCAGTGCCCTCGGTCAGCCCCAGCATTTT. Encoded protein: CASALGQPQHF. The chain uses TRBV5-8 and TRBJ1-5; D remains unclear. Between the trimmed V and J ends, which lost 8 bases and 6 bases, there was a span of 9 bases. Germline V CDR1 and CDR2: SGHTS, YDEGEE. There are 11 residues in the CDR3.

The V and J genes are TRBV5-1 and TRBJ2-7; TRBD2 matches 8 bases. The junction had 7 bases not matched to a gene; V was cut back by 6 bases and J by 5 bases. This CDR3 comprises 13 residues. The germline CDR1 and CDR2 sequences are SGHRS and YFSETQ. The CDR3 sequence: CASTTGLGDEQYF. CDR3 coding DNA: TGCGCCAGCACCACGGGACTAGGGGACGAGCAGTACTTC.

The chain joins TRBV6-1 to TRBJ1-4; 11 bases map to TRBD1. CDR1 and CDR2 (germline): MNHNS, SASEGT. The CDR3 loop spans 16 amino acids. J lost 8 bases, V lost 1 base, and 6 bases had no gene match. The CDR3 is CASSEVWGQGVEKLFF. The CDR3 DNA reads TGTGCCAGCAGTGAAGTATGGGGACAGGGGGTCGAAAAACTGTTTTTT.

This chain links TRBV7-2 with TRBJ2-3; possibly TRBD1 for D (6 bases). V lost 8 bases and J lost 3, with 12 bases in between. CDR1 and CDR2 (germline): SGHTA, FQGNSA. The CDR3 contains 13 residues. The chain's CDR3 is CASRLGATDTQYF. The CDR3 nucleotides read TGTGCCAGCCGTCTGGGGGCAACAGATACGCAGTATTTT.

V is TRBV7-9 and J is TRBJ2-1, with 10 bases aligning to TRBD2. Germline trimming cut 5 bases from V and 0 bases from J; bases unmatched to any gene: 4. The CDR3 has 16 residues. The germline V gene encodes CDR1 SEHNR and CDR2 FQNEAQ (reference sequence). The CDR3 DNA reads as TGTGCCAGCAGCACCAGGACTAGCGGCTCCTACAATGAGCAGTTCTTC. Residues: CASSTRTSGSYNEQFF.

The V and J genes are TRBV5-6 and TRBJ2-5; TRBD1 matches 8 bases. Germline lookup yields CDR1 SGHDT and CDR2 YYEEEE. The V segment lost 6 bases and the J segment 5 bases; nucleotides outside the gene matches: 6. This CDR3 is built from 13 residues. CDR3 coding DNA: TGTGCCAGCAAAGTCCAGGGGGCGGAGACCCAGTACTTC. The encoded protein is CASKVQGAETQYF.

The chain couples TRBV11-3 to TRBJ2-1; 11 bases are shared with TRBD2. J lost 7 bases, V lost 3 bases, and 5 bases had no gene match. Germline-derived CDR1 and CDR2 are SGHNT and YENEEA. CDR3 length equals 15 residues. CDR3 amino acids: CASSFLAGGGNEQFF. The CDR3 DNA reads TGTGCCAGCAGCTTCCTAGCGGGGGGCGGGAATGAGCAGTTCTTC.

The chain uses TRBV5-1 and TRBJ1-2, with unresolved D. Germline V gene data show CDR1 as SGHRS and CDR2 as YFSETQ. V lost 0 bases and J lost 3, with 9 bases in between. CDR3 length: 14 amino acids. CDR3 protein: CASSLDQDYYGYTF. The CDR3 DNA is TGCGCCAGCAGCTTGGACCAGGACTACTATGGCTACACCTTC.

The rearrangement uses TRBV28 and TRBJ2-7, with TRBD2 as a possible D gene (6 bases). The CDR3 is 14 amino acids. V gave up 5 bases and J gave up 2 bases, with 13 bases separating them. The germline CDR1 and CDR2 sequences are MDHEN and SYDVKM. CDR3 region: CASSPPGGPYEQYF. The CDR3 DNA is TGTGCCAGCAGTCCCCCAGGAGGGCCCTACGAGCAGTACTTC. The variable domain in full, with the rest retrieved from reference TRBV28 and TRBJ2-7, is DVKVTQSSRYLVKRTGEKVFLECVQDMDHENMFWYRQDPGLGLRLIYFSYDVKMKEKGDIPEGYSVSREKKERFSLILESASTNQTSMYLCASSPPGGPYEQYFGPGTRLTVT.

Worth noting for this clone: One junction end disagrees with the germline gene, perhaps due to a read error. Different DNA sequences within this sample yield the same CDR3. The rearrangement links TRBV7-8 to TRBJ2-7; TRBD2 matches at 10 bases. The CDR3 is 16 amino acids. The V gene's germline CDR1 is SGHVS and CDR2 FQNEAQ. CDR3 protein: CASSLARSGGAYEQYF. DNA for the CDR3: TGTGCTAGCAGCTTAGCTCGCAGCGGGGGGGCGTACGAGCAGTACTTC.